Described below is a single T cell receptor (beta chain) sequence and its context. Its antigen is currently unknown. The data derive from a study of glioma-infiltrating T cells after dendritic cell vaccination. CDR1 is KGHSH, CDR2 LQKENI, per germline. Deletions cut 3 bases from V and 0 bases from J, with 11 bases between. The CDR3 covers 15 residues. Overall study findings and caveats: Few patients contributed both blood and tumor specimens.

Only in-frame clones appear in the TCRdb table, and some are missing; sequencing was by immunoSEQ multiplex PCR. The table records around 72,000 clones, about 76% of them present only once. The rearrangement uses TRBV18 and TRBJ1-2; no clear D. This sample comprised blood, obtained before dendritic cell vaccination. This clonotype originated in a human donor with glioblastoma. CDR3 in DNA: TGTGCCAGCTCACCGATCGACAACACTAACTATGGCTACACCTTC. Translated, it gives CASSPIDNTNYGYTF. The full variable domain, its missing parts supplied by reference TRBV18 and TRBJ1-2, is NAGVMQNPRHLVRRRGQEARLRCSPMKGHSHVYWYRQLPEEGLKFMVYLQKENIIDESGMPKERFSAEFPKEGPSILRIQQVVRGDSAAYFCASSPIDNTNYGYTFGSGTRLTVV.